This entry features one T cell receptor beta chain sequence. As yet, its antigen is unknown. The sample originates from a study of cytomegalovirus exposure and HLA in healthy donors. Whole-study results and caveats: Cytomegalovirus association was assigned to over 150 TCR beta chains. In a later analysis, across HLA loci, associated TCR counts were highest for DRB1, lowest for HLA-C. Through in vitro validation, a few CMV-associated chains were shown to be specific for CMV antigens.

PCR used 60 Vbeta primers and 13 Jbeta primers. The table came from immunoSEQ multiplex PCR; TCRdb's copy has only in-frame clones and leaves some out. The sample has 200,000 to 300,000 clones, approximately 84% seen once. This TCR was recovered from a woman between 40 and 55 years old in good health and CMV-seropositive. The specimen was PBMCs.

CDR3 amino acids: CASSVFRDEQFF. The CDR3 region has the DNA TGTGCCAGCAGCGTATTTCGGGATGAGCAGTTCTTC. V gene TRBV9 combines with J gene TRBJ2-1; D is undetermined. This CDR3 region has 12 residues. CDR1 is SGDLS, CDR2 YYNGEE, per germline. V dropped 1 base and J dropped 8 bases, with 7 bases sitting between them.